The 26 T cell receptor beta chains below come from one sample, sequenced in a study of beta chain features in type 1 diabetes. General study findings and limits: There was a moderate but significant shortening of TCRB CDR3s in all four CD4+ subsets of Type 1 diabetes patients.

Their specific antigens are unknown. Isolated RNA was reverse transcribed in full, so expressed TCRB transcripts were sequenced. The repertoire was sequenced with immunoSEQ multiplex PCR; TCRdb's copy has only in-frame clones and lacks some. Of around 100,000 clones listed, 25% to 35% were seen once; the top ten hold about 0.49%. The source material was central memory CD4+ T cells from blood. All receptors come from a woman aged 18-29 years with type 1 diabetes.

A few counts support this clone. The chain combines TRBV28 with TRBJ2-7; 7 bases are a match to TRBD1. Germline V gives CDR1 MDHEN, CDR2 SYDVKM. V trimming: 2 bases; J trimming: 4 bases; junction bases outside the gene matches: 5. There are 14 residues in the CDR3. The CDR3 sequence: CASSLTTGWYEQYF. The CDR3 DNA follows: TGTGCCAGCAGTTTAACGACAGGGTGGTACGAGCAGTACTTC. Based on the CDR3 plus reference TRBV28 and TRBJ2-7, the full variable domain is DVKVTQSSRYLVKRTGEKVFLECVQDMDHENMFWYRQDPGLGLRLIYFSYDVKMKEKGDIPEGYSVSREKKERFSLILESASTNQTSMYLCASSLTTGWYEQYFGPGTRLTVT.

This clone has only a few counts. The chain uses TRBV5-1 and TRBJ1-1; D not certain. Germline CDR1 is SGHRS and CDR2 is YFSETQ. Trimming shortened V by 6 bases and J by 1 base, and 16 bases separated the two germline ends. This CDR3 contains 15 residues. The CDR3 coding sequence is TGCGCCAGCACCGAGGCAGTTCTGGGGAACACTGAAGCTTTCTTT. It is translated as CASTEAVLGNTEAFF.

CDR3 sequence: CASSSTPGQGYEQYF. CDR3 DNA sequence: TGTGCCAGCAGTTCGACTCCGGGACAGGGATACGAGCAGTACTTC. The chain links TRBV28 to TRBJ2-7; 9 bases match TRBD1. The CDR3 consists of 15 residues. Germline assignment: CDR1 MDHEN and CDR2 SYDVKM. J gave up 4 bases and V 4 bases, and 8 bases lay outside the gene matches.

J is TRBJ2-7 and V is TRBV5-1; a possible D gene is TRBD1 (5 bases). Germline loops: CDR1 SGHRS, CDR2 YFSETQ. V gave up 4 bases and J gave up 0 bases, with 11 bases separating them. The CDR3 extends over 14 amino acids. The CDR3 region is CASSQGIRSYEQYV. The CDR3 nucleotides read TGCGCCAGCAGCCAGGGCATCCGCTCCTACGAGCAGTACGTC.

The CDR3: CASSEQGFGTDTQYF. DNA of the CDR3: TGTGCCAGTAGTGAACAGGGGTTCGGCACAGATACGCAGTATTTT. The chain joins TRBV19 to TRBJ2-3, with 7 bases matching TRBD1. Trimming cost V 5 bases and J 1 base; bases outside gene matches: 6. This CDR3 is built from 15 residues. Germline V gives CDR1 LNHDA, CDR2 SQIVND (reference sequence).

The chain has TRBV10-3 and TRBJ2-1; 10 nucleotides line up with TRBD1. This CDR3 contains 13 residues. Germline CDR1 is ENHRY and CDR2 is SYGVKD. The trim removed 7 bases at V and 7 bases at J, leaving 4 bases unmatched. For the CDR3, the DNA is TGTGCCATCACTTTGGACAGGGGGAATGAGCAGTTCTTC. The encoded protein is CAITLDRGNEQFF.

The chain recombines TRBV10-3 with TRBJ2-1; D might be TRBD2 (6 bases). The CDR3 runs to 13 residues. Germline V gives CDR1 ENHRY, CDR2 SYGVKD. V lost 6 bases, J lost 7 bases, and 13 bases lay in between. The CDR3 is CAIRGDSRNEQFF. In nucleotides, the CDR3 is TGTGCCATCAGGGGGGACTCACGGAATGAGCAGTTCTTC.

This chain joins TRBV6-5 and TRBJ1-4; D is unresolved. The CDR3 is 13 residues long. Germline V CDR1 and CDR2: MNHEY, SVGAGI. V lost 7 bases and J 3 bases, leaving 9 bases between the germline ends. CDR3 region: CASKRVANEKLFF. CDR3 DNA sequence: TGTGCCAGCAAGCGGGTCGCTAATGAAAAACTGTTTTTT.

This clone was recorded a few times. DNA of the CDR3: TGTGCCAGCAGTTACCAACGGGTCGGAAGCAATCAGCCCCAGCATTTT. Its protein is CASSYQRVGSNQPQHF. The chain has TRBV6-5 and TRBJ1-5, with unresolved D. This CDR3 contains 16 residues. Looked up from germline, CDR1 is MNHEY and CDR2 is SVGAGI. Trimming took off 2 bases at V and 1 base at J, with 12 bases between the two ends.

This clone was recorded only once. The chain joins TRBV11-1 to TRBJ2-7, with TRBD1 identical over 11 bases. The CDR3 has 15 residues. Germline CDR1 is SGHAT and CDR2 is FQDESV (reference sequence). V gave up 5 bases and J gave up 4 bases; unmatched junction bases: 7. Here the CDR3 reads CASSDRDRGKYEQYF. For the CDR3, the DNA is TGTGCCAGCAGCGACCGGGACAGGGGGAAATACGAGCAGTACTTC.

The table lists this clone with a few counts. V usage is TRBV6-5 and J usage is TRBJ2-1; D is undetermined. Germline V lookup: CDR1 MNHEY, CDR2 SVGAGI. The length of the CDR3 is 14 residues. Trimming shortened V by 2 bases and J by 6 bases, and 11 bases separated the two germline ends. DNA of the CDR3: TGTGCCAGCAGTTACCAAGACAACGGCAATGAGCAGTTCTTC. Its translation is CASSYQDNGNEQFF.

This chain links TRBV28 with TRBJ2-1; 8 nucleotides align to TRBD2. The germline V gene encodes CDR1 MDHEN and CDR2 SYDVKM. There are 14 residues in the CDR3. The V segment lost 2 bases and the J segment 8 bases; nucleotides outside the gene matches: 5. CDR3 sequence (DNA): TGTGCCAGCAGTTTAGGCGGGAGGAGGGATGAGCAGTTCTTC. This codes for CASSLGGRRDEQFF.

This clone was observed a handful of times. The rearrangement uses TRBV7-6 and TRBJ2-7; perhaps TRBD2 as D (5 bases). Germline lookup yields CDR1 SGHVS and CDR2 FNYEAQ. V was trimmed by 2 bases and J by 6 bases, leaving 11 bases between them. The CDR3 length is 13 residues. The chain's CDR3 is CASSLTGSLEQYF. The DNA of the CDR3 is TGTGCCAGCAGCTTAACGGGGTCACTCGAGCAGTACTTC.

This clone has only a few counts. V and J are TRBV28 and TRBJ2-3, with D possibly TRBD2 on 6 matching bases. Deletions cut 11 bases from V and 3 bases from J, with 12 bases between. CDR3 length: 12 amino acids. Germline lookup yields CDR1 MDHEN and CDR2 SYDVKM. In nucleotides, the CDR3 is TGTGCCGCGGGGAGTCGGACAGATACGCAGTATTTT. Its protein is CAAGSRTDTQYF.

This clone was counted between two and nine times. The V gene is TRBV2, the J gene TRBJ2-7; a weak D match, TRBD2 (5 bases). V gave up 7 bases and J gave up 2 bases, with 15 bases separating them. Germline V lookup: CDR1 SNHLY, CDR2 FYNNEI. The CDR3 contains 14 residues. The CDR3 region has the DNA TGTGCCAGCATGGGAGACATAAAGGCCTACGAGCAGTACGTC. It encodes CASMGDIKAYEQYV.

The chain uses TRBV5-6 and TRBJ2-1; no firm D call. Germline-derived CDR1 and CDR2 are SGHDT and YYEEEE. The CDR3 length is 13 residues. Trimming removed 7 bases at V and 0 bases at J, with 8 bases between. The DNA for the CDR3 is TGTGCCAGCGGCACCCTCTCCTACAATGAGCAGTTCTTC. Its translation is CASGTLSYNEQFF.

A few counts support this clone. The chain carries TRBV19 and TRBJ2-3; TRBD2 matches 11 bases. This CDR3 is 15 amino acids long. The V gene end was trimmed by 6 bases and the J gene end by 6 bases; junction bases not matched to a gene: 8. Germline CDR1 and CDR2: LNHDA and SQIVND (reference sequence). The DNA for the CDR3 is TGTGCCAGTAGGCCGACTAGCGGGGTATCGGATACGCAGTATTTT. Its translation: CASRPTSGVSDTQYF. Together with reference TRBV19 and TRBJ2-3, the CDR3 gives the full variable domain: DGGITQSPKYLFRKEGQNVTLSCEQNLNHDAMYWYRQDPGQGLRLIYYSQIVNDFQKGDIAEGYSVSREKKESFPLTVTSAQKNPTAFYLCASRPTSGVSDTQYFGPGTRLTVL.

The sample holds a few counts of this clone. V gene TRBV30 combines with J gene TRBJ1-6; TRBD1 aligns across 8 bases. This CDR3 is built from 13 residues. Germline CDR1 reads GTSNPN; CDR2 reads SVGIG (reference sequence). Losses at the gene ends were 8 bases for V and 6 bases for J; bases not matched to a gene: 6. The CDR3 region is CAASGQGNSPLHF. The CDR3 DNA reads as TGTGCCGCCAGCGGACAGGGTAATTCACCCCTCCACTTT.

This clone was counted between two and nine times. Other DNA sequences of this sample code for an identical CDR3. V and J are TRBV6-5 and TRBJ2-1; D is perhaps TRBD2 (5 bases). Trimming cost V 4 bases and J 0 bases, with 10 bases left between them. The CDR3 covers 15 residues. CDR1 is MNHEY, CDR2 SVGAGI, per germline. CDR3 bases: TGTGCCAGCAGTTCCCTTGAGGGCTCCTACAATGAGCAGTTCTTC. It specifies CASSSLEGSYNEQFF.

V is TRBV7-2 and J is TRBJ2-5; 10 bases fit TRBD2. The ends lost 5 bases at V and 5 bases at J; junction bases unmatched: 5. CDR3 length: 14 amino acids. Germline-derived CDR1 and CDR2 are SGHTA and FQGNSA. CDR3 in DNA: TGTGCCAGCAGCCTGACTAGCGGGTGGGAGACCCAGTACTTC. Protein sequence: CASSLTSGWETQYF.

The chain has TRBV4-1 and TRBJ2-2, with 7 bases aligning to TRBD2. The J segment lost 5 bases and the V segment lost 10 bases, leaving 10 bases of the junction unmatched. CDR1 and CDR2 (germline): MGHRA, YSYEKL. This CDR3 has 14 residues. CDR3 protein: CATRTSWGTGELFF. The CDR3 DNA is TGCGCCACCCGGACTAGTTGGGGAACCGGGGAGCTGTTTTTT.

This clone was observed a handful of times. The chain has TRBV28 and TRBJ1-2, with D possibly matching TRBD1 (6 bases). Trimming removed 6 bases at V and 2 bases at J, with 13 bases between. Germline V gene data show CDR1 as MDHEN and CDR2 as SYDVKM. The CDR3 length is 14 residues. This CDR3 is CASSQYQGNYGYTF. The CDR3 DNA is TGTGCCAGCAGCCAGTACCAGGGGAACTATGGCTACACCTTC.

A remark on this clone: One end of the junction varies from germline; a read error may be responsible. The rearrangement joins TRBV7-3 to TRBJ1-1, with TRBD1 as a possible D gene (5 bases). The germline CDR1 and CDR2 sequences are SGHTA and FQGTGA. This CDR3 spans 13 amino acids. The CDR3 coding sequence is TGTGCCAGCAGCCCGGGGCCGGGACTCATTTTATTGTTT. As protein: CASSPGPGLILLF.

The chain employs TRBV13 and TRBJ1-6; TRBD1 might be the D (5 bases). The germline gives CDR1 PRHDT, CDR2 FYEKMQ (reference sequence). The ends were cut back, 5 bases at V and 6 bases at J, with 17 bases in the middle. The CDR3 runs to 16 residues. CDR3 region: CASSPIGGTFNSPLHF. CDR3 bases: TGTGCCAGCAGCCCCATCGGAGGGACCTTTAATTCACCCCTCCACTTT.

The chain uses TRBV11-2 and TRBJ2-4; no reliable D call. Germline V gives CDR1 SGHAT, CDR2 FQNNGV. The CDR3 spans 15 residues. Trimming shortened V by 1 base and J by 4 bases, and 11 bases separated the two germline ends. CDR3 protein: CASSLGGSRKNIQYF. CDR3 nucleotide sequence: TGTGCCAGCAGCTTAGGTGGTTCTCGGAAAAACATTCAGTACTTC.

Only a few counts were recorded for this clone. Written as DNA, the CDR3 is TGTGCCAGCAGCTCCGGGACTAGGGGACCAGATACGCAGTATTTT. Translation: CASSSGTRGPDTQYF. V gene TRBV7-7 combines with J gene TRBJ2-3; 8 bases match TRBD2. Germline values: CDR1 SSHAT, CDR2 FNYEAQ (reference sequence). The CDR3 contains 15 residues. V was pared by 4 bases and J by 4 bases, with 7 bases of the junction left unmatched.